This T cell receptor (beta chain) came from a study of T cells after yellow fever vaccination (dated by TCRdb to between 2018 and 2021). Regarding the research as a whole: Libraries from fractions with low cell numbers were prepared with the SMART-Seq v4 Ultra Low Input RNA kit. Two healthy male donors, one aged 18 to 30 and one aged 30 to 39 years, were included in the cohort. Blood was drawn at multiple timepoints before and after primary and secondary immunization, with bulk PBMC replicates and cell subsets isolated. To follow T-cell clones before and after both primary and booster YFV17D yellow fever vaccination, bulk TCR alpha and beta repertoires underwent longitudinal sequencing. The paper as a whole reports these results and caveats: A small fraction of clonotypes showed up in both the CD4 and CD8 compartments, probably as a result of convergent recombination. Only a couple of donors were included in the study, so the extent to which the findings can be generalized is limited. Compared with the primary T-cell response, the secondary T-cell response was faster but weaker, reaching its peak on day 5 rather than on day 15. Most clones expanded after primary vaccination (around 96% of CD4 and approximately 86% of CD8) were re-detected after the booster, suggesting that broad memory maintenance occurred. FACS-sorted repertoires could contain abundant contaminating clonotypes from the bulk population, so computational filtering was required.

The CDR3 goes from the cysteine to the phenylalanine over 13 residues. Kept here is only the CDR3 DNA, which spans 39 bases and is read in frame from base 1. The germline V gene encodes CDR1 SQVTM and CDR2 ANQGSEA. Between the V and J ends, shortened by 1 base and 8 bases respectively, the junction contains 14 bases. Taken with the paper, the label for treatment or condition translates to: live attenuated yellow fever vaccine strain. At every blood-draw timepoint, two biological replicates of bulk PBMCs were collected. PBMCs were isolated from peripheral blood using a standard Ficoll-Paque protocol. TriZol was used to extract RNA from bulk PBMCs, from CD4 and CD8 fractions, and from dextramer-positive and dextramer-negative fractions. Sequencing instrument: Illumina NovaSeq 6000. TCR cDNA was made using 5'RACE template switching, a step that added a universal primer site and unique molecular identifiers. Priming of cDNA synthesis was performed from both the TCR alpha and TCR beta constant segments. Library amplification used two PCR steps, and the second PCR step added sample barcodes and sequencing adapters. Libraries were sequenced on Illumina HiSeq 2500 (2x100 bp) or NovaSeq (2x150 bp). The authors processed their data as follows. MIGEC handled demultiplexing of reads and collapsing into UMI consensus sequences, while MiXCR performed V(D)J alignment. Vaccine-responding clonotypes were identified with edgeR using replicate PBMC samples, with FDR below 0.01 and a log2 fold change above 5 up to day 15 being required. Each bulk clonotype was labeled CD4 or CD8 based on which sequenced repertoire, CD4 or CD8, contained the clonotype at higher abundance. TCRdb applied fastp at Q25 and MiXCR to the public reads, then kept only in-frame beta chains. For every CDR3 protein sequence, its rows merge into one entry that carries the most common genes and DNA. These V and J calls derive from TCRdb rather than the authors' analysis. The sample includes about 310,000 distinct CDR3 sequences, with around 4% observed a single time. Roughly a quarter of the sample lies in the top ten.

Details on this clonotype: Its target antigen remains unknown. No per-base quality is available; no much larger clone lies one base away.

The receptor was isolated from a young man who received the YFV17D yellow fever vaccine. The chain is made from TRBV29-1 and TRBJ1-1; matching of 5 bases hints at TRBD1 as the D gene. Source: PBMCs, taken on the day of the yellow fever booster vaccination. The DNA reads as follows: TGCAGCGTTGAAGTAGACAGCCCACGAGAAGCTTTCTTT. Translated, this gives CSVEVDSPREAFF.